These T cell receptor beta chains were read from a single sample in a study of blood T cell repertoires in COVID-19. TCRdb's table, derived via immunoSEQ multiplex PCR, lists solely in-frame clones and lacks some. Among roughly 250,000 clones listed, 80% to 85% were seen once. The material sequenced was peripheral blood. The receptors originated from a woman aged 60-70 years with active or convalescent COVID-19. The CDR3 runs from the conserved cysteine through the conserved F or W. A D gene is named only where the DNA matches it firmly. Only some rows state a clone size, as once, few, many or a class for expanded clones.

NA	14	TRBD1	TRBJ1-6	TRBV6-5	CASTSGQGNSPLHF	TGTGCCAGCACCTCGGGACAGGGAAATTCACCCCTCCACTTT
NA	13	NA	TRBJ2-5	TRBV18	CASSLQGQETQYF	TGTGCCAGCTCATTACAGGGCCAAGAGACCCAGTACTTC
few	15	NA	TRBJ1-6	TRBV4-3	CASSQDQMRNSPLHF	TGCGCCAGCAGCCAAGATCAGATGAGGAATTCACCCCTCCACTTT
NA	15	NA	TRBJ2-4	TRBV25-1	CASSEAGLAKNIQYF	TGTGCCAGCAGTGAAGCGGGCTTAGCCAAAAACATTCAGTACTTC
many	15	TRBD1	TRBJ2-7	TRBV5-6	CASSLAGTGVYEQYF	TGTGCCAGCAGCTTGGCCGGGACAGGAGTCTACGAGCAGTACTTC
NA	14	TRBD1	TRBJ1-2	TRBV10-3	CAIRPGQGVYGYTF	TGTGCCATCAGACCGGGACAGGGTGTCTATGGCTACACCTTC
few	13	NA	TRBJ1-2	TRBV2	CASRGEGNYGYTF	TGTGCCAGCAGGGGGGAGGGCAACTATGGCTACACCTTC
NA	13	NA	TRBJ2-1	TRBV7-8	CASSGPSSGEQFF	TGTGCCAGCAGCGGCCCCTCGTCGGGTGAGCAGTTCTTC
NA	14	TRBD2	TRBJ2-1	TRBV11-3	CASSLGQASGEQFF	TGTGCCAGCAGCTTAGGCCAGGCTAGCGGGGAGCAGTTCTTC
NA	14	TRBD1	TRBJ1-4	TRBV18	CASSPGTGNEKLFF	TGTGCCAGCTCACCTGGGACAGGCAATGAAAAACTGTTTTTT
once	17	TRBD1	TRBJ1-3	TRBV5-5	CASSTVPWTGTGNTIYF	TGTGCCAGCAGCACCGTCCCCTGGACAGGGACGGGAAACACCATATATTTT
once	16	NA	TRBJ1-1	TRBV19	CASSILGQGGHTEAFF	TGTGCCAGTAGTATACTAGGTCAGGGAGGGCACACTGAAGCTTTCTTT
NA	15	TRBD2	TRBJ2-5	TRBV18	CASSPTLAGTETQYF	TGTGCCAGCTCACCCACCCTAGCGGGGACGGAGACCCAGTACTTC